This passage covers 23 T cell receptor beta chains from one sample sequenced in a study of T-cell memory formation after mild COVID-19. TCRdb re-called the 5' RACE reads with MiXCR, one entry per CDR3 protein. Among roughly 100,000 distinct CDR3 sequences listed, 13% were seen once. The sample taken for sequencing was PBMCs or a T cell subset sorted from them (not recorded which). The receptors here all came from an adult woman who had mild COVID-19 (a few samples of this study predate the infection). Cell type and time point are not known.

The chain carries TRBV14 and TRBJ2-5, with a tentative D call TRBD1 (5 bases). V lost 4 bases, J lost 5 bases, and 11 bases lay in between. The V gene's germline CDR1 is SGHDN and CDR2 FVKESK. There are 13 residues in the CDR3. DNA of the CDR3: TGTGCCAGCAGCCTCTATAAGGGGGAGACCCAGTACTTC. Translating it yields CASSLYKGETQYF.

This clonotype was picked up a small number of times. This chain uses TRBV29-1 with TRBJ2-1; D may be TRBD1 (6 bases). Trimming took off 0 bases at V and 9 bases at J, with 12 bases between the two ends. The CDR3 runs to 13 residues. Germline V gene lookup returns CDR1 SQVTM and CDR2 ANQGSEA. The CDR3 sequence: CSVEEGQPSEQFF. CDR3 sequence (DNA): TGCAGCGTTGAAGAAGGACAGCCGAGTGAGCAGTTCTTC.

This clonotype was recorded once. The rearrangement links TRBV12-3 or TRBV12-4 to TRBJ1-1, with 10 bases that match TRBD1. CDR3 length: 17 residues. Losses at the gene ends were 3 bases for V and 1 base for J; bases not matched to a gene: 8. CDR3 region: CASSLRDRGTGNTEAFF. The CDR3 region has the DNA TGTGCCAGCAGTTTGCGGGACAGGGGCACGGGGAACACTGAAGCTTTCTTT.

This clonotype was counted between two and nine times. V gene TRBV24-1 combines with J gene TRBJ2-5, with D tentatively TRBD1 or TRBD2 (5 bases each). Looked up from germline, CDR1 is KGHDR and CDR2 is SFDVKD. The V end lost 7 bases, the J end lost 5 bases, and 19 bases lay between the germline ends. The CDR3 is 15 amino acids. Here the CDR3 DNA reads TGTGCCACCAGCGCTTTGGGACGGCGGCAGGAGACCCAGTACTTC. This sequence encodes CATSALGRRQETQYF.

This sequence joins TRBV15 and TRBJ2-7; D possibly corresponds to TRBD2 (6 bases). Trimming removed 0 bases from V and 6 bases from J, with 12 bases in between. Germline values: CDR1 LNHNV, CDR2 YYDKDF (reference sequence). CDR3 length: 14 residues. The CDR3 is CATSRDRGAPEQYF. For the CDR3, the DNA is TGTGCCACCAGCAGAGATCGCGGGGCGCCCGAGCAGTACTTC. Full variable domain (rest looked up from reference TRBV15 and TRBJ2-7): DAMVIQNPRYQVTQFGKPVTLSCSQTLNHNVMYWYQQKSSQAPKLLFHYYDKDFNNEADTPDNFQSRRPNTSFCFLDIRSPGLGDTAMYLCATSRDRGAPEQYFGPGTRLTVT.

The chain combines TRBV30 with TRBJ1-1; 8 nucleotides line up with TRBD1. The CDR3 contains 12 residues. The junction had 5 bases not matched to a gene; V was cut back by 5 bases and J by 6 bases. From germline, CDR1 is GTSNPN and CDR2 SVGIG (reference sequence). The CDR3 region is CAWWGQDPEAFF. CDR3 nucleotide sequence: TGTGCCTGGTGGGGACAGGACCCTGAAGCTTTCTTT.

The rearrangement uses TRBV20-1 and TRBJ1-2, with a possible D match to TRBD1 (5 bases). The CDR3 consists of 14 residues. Trimming removed 1 base at V and 2 bases at J, with 11 bases between. Germline V lookup: CDR1 DFQATT, CDR2 SNEGSKA (reference sequence). CDR3 amino acids: CSARGMTVNYGYTF. CDR3 coding DNA: TGCAGTGCTAGAGGAATGACAGTGAACTATGGCTACACCTTC.

V gene TRBV6-5 combines with J gene TRBJ1-4; D gene ambiguous. This CDR3 has 19 amino acids. Germline CDR1 is MNHEY and CDR2 is SVGAGI. The V gene lost 4 bases and the J gene lost 6 bases, with 27 bases spanning the gap. CDR3 DNA: TGTGCCAGCAGTTCCCGCCTTTGGACTGCAAGAGGTCTTCATGAAAAACTGTTTTTT. Residues: CASSSRLWTARGLHEKLFF.

This clonotype has just a few counts. The chain recombines TRBV15 with TRBJ1-1; no definite D call. CDR3 length: 14 amino acids. Germline loops: CDR1 LNHNV, CDR2 YYDKDF (reference sequence). Trimming pared 5 bases from V and 7 bases from J, leaving 17 bases between. The CDR3 nucleotides are TGTGCCACCAGCCTCTTTCGAGGAACCTATGAAGCTTTCTTT. Protein sequence: CATSLFRGTYEAFF.

The V call is TRBV2, the J call TRBJ2-5; 8 nucleotides agree with TRBD1. With 7 bases clipped from V and 1 base from J, the junction kept 5 bases outside the gene matches. The CDR3 is 14 amino acids. The germline CDR1 and CDR2 sequences are SNHLY and FYNNEI. The CDR3 region has the DNA TGTGCCAGCACCGTTACAGGGGGCCAAGAGACCCAGTACTTC. This gives the protein CASTVTGGQETQYF.

The chain recombines TRBV20-1 with TRBJ1-2; D is possibly TRBD1 (6 bases). V was shortened by 3 bases and J by 0 bases, with 14 bases between the two germline ends. CDR1 DFQATT and CDR2 SNEGSKA come from the germline V gene (reference sequence). The CDR3 is made up of 15 amino acids. The CDR3 sequence is CSASGRGQANYGYTF. For the CDR3, the DNA is TGCAGTGCTAGCGGTCGGGGGCAAGCTAACTATGGCTACACCTTC.

The chain links TRBV7-9 to TRBJ2-7; TRBD2 aligns across 7 bases. Trimming took 4 bases from V and 9 from J; bases not matched to a gene: 6. CDR1 and CDR2 (germline): SEHNR, FQNEAQ (reference sequence). The CDR3 is 12 residues long. The CDR3 sequence: CASSSPGEGQYF. In DNA, the CDR3 is TGTGCCAGCAGCTCCCCCGGGGAGGGGCAGTACTTC.

The rearrangement joins TRBV5-6 to TRBJ1-2, with D possibly matching TRBD1 (6 bases). CDR1 SGHDT and CDR2 YYEEEE come from the germline V gene. Trimming left V 4 bases short and J 3 bases short, with 10 bases between. The CDR3 is 13 amino acids. CDR3 sequence (DNA): TGTGCCAGCAGCCCAGGGACACACTATGGCTACACCTTC. It yields the protein CASSPGTHYGYTF.

This clonotype was observed a few times. The chain uses TRBV15 and TRBJ2-7; 8 bases are a match to TRBD1. J was trimmed by 5 bases and V by 3 bases; bases with no gene match: 12. The CDR3 is 16 amino acids. Germline V gene lookup returns CDR1 LNHNV and CDR2 YYDKDF (reference sequence). The CDR3 sequence: CATSSWRDRSMNEQYF. The DNA for the CDR3 is TGTGCCACCAGCAGCTGGCGGGACAGGTCAATGAACGAGCAGTACTTC. The complete variable domain, with remaining parts taken from reference TRBV15 and TRBJ2-7, reads DAMVIQNPRYQVTQFGKPVTLSCSQTLNHNVMYWYQQKSSQAPKLLFHYYDKDFNNEADTPDNFQSRRPNTSFCFLDIRSPGLGDTAMYLCATSSWRDRSMNEQYFGPGTRLTVT.

The rearrangement links TRBV7-9 to TRBJ2-7; 11 nucleotides align to TRBD1. V trimming: 5 bases; J trimming: 5 bases; junction bases outside the gene matches: 8. The CDR3 sequence is 15 residues long. CDR1 and CDR2 (germline): SEHNR, FQNEAQ (reference sequence). CDR3 bases: TGTGCCAGCAGCCCCCGGGACAGGGGGTTAGACGAGCAGTACTTC. As protein: CASSPRDRGLDEQYF.

The J gene is TRBJ2-5, the V gene TRBV29-1; 12 bases match TRBD2. The CDR3 length is 13 residues. CDR1 is SQVTM and CDR2 is ANQGSEA in the germline V gene. V trimming: 8 bases; J trimming: 2 bases; junction bases outside the gene matches: 3. CDR3 loop: CSTSGGLQETQYF. For the CDR3, the DNA is TGCAGCACTAGCGGGGGGCTTCAAGAGACCCAGTACTTC.

Only a few counts were recorded for this clonotype. The rearrangement links TRBV29-1 to TRBJ2-1; 10 nucleotides agree with TRBD2. Per germline, CDR1 SQVTM and CDR2 ANQGSEA. J lost 8 bases, V lost 3 bases, and 4 bases had no gene match. CDR3 length equals 13 residues. As DNA, the CDR3 is TGCAGCGTTGAGTCTAGCGGGAGTGATGAGCAGTTCTTC. It yields the protein CSVESSGSDEQFF.

The chain couples TRBV25-1 to TRBJ2-7; no definite D call. The V end was cut by 8 bases, the J end by 3 bases, with 14 bases between. This CDR3 contains 13 residues. CDR1 and CDR2 from the germline V gene are MGHDK and SYGVNS. The CDR3 nucleotides read TGTGCCAGCGCAGCCTCCGGCGGCTACGAGCAGTACTTC. Translation: CASAASGGYEQYF.

This chain uses TRBV7-9 with TRBJ2-2, with TRBD1 identical over 7 bases. The V gene's germline CDR1 is SEHNR and CDR2 FQNEAQ (reference sequence). The trim removed 7 bases at V and 7 bases at J, leaving 9 bases unmatched. The CDR3 consists of 14 residues. The DNA for the CDR3 is TGTGCCAGCACCCCAACACAGGGGATCGGGGAGCTGTTTTTT. Translating it yields CASTPTQGIGELFF.

This clonotype occurred many times. V is TRBV6-5 and J is TRBJ2-2, with 9 bases lining up with TRBD2. Germline CDR1 MNHEY, CDR2 SVGAGI. This CDR3 region has 15 residues. The trim removed 4 bases at V and 3 bases at J, leaving 3 bases unmatched. CDR3 residues: CASSLVAGDTGELFF. The CDR3 DNA follows: TGTGCCAGCAGTTTAGTAGCGGGAGACACCGGGGAGCTGTTTTTT.

The V gene is TRBV7-6, the J gene TRBJ2-3; possible D gene TRBD1, 5 bases. This CDR3 is 14 amino acids long. CDR1 and CDR2 (germline): SGHVS, FNYEAQ. Trimming removed 5 bases at V and 4 bases at J, with 13 bases between. CDR3 region: CASSPVWGPDTQYF. The CDR3 DNA sequence: TGTGCCAGCAGCCCAGTGTGGGGCCCAGATACGCAGTATTTT.

This clonotype was observed at least ten times. The chain employs TRBV12-3 or TRBV12-4 and TRBJ2-7; 9 nucleotides agree with TRBD1. The CDR3 is made up of 14 amino acids. V trimming: 7 bases; J trimming: 4 bases; junction bases outside the gene matches: 8. The CDR3, as DNA: TGTGCCAGCACCCTGGGACAGGGAGATTACGAGCAGTACTTC. It is translated as CASTLGQGDYEQYF.

In this sample, this clonotype turned up a few times. The genes are TRBV5-8 and TRBJ2-7, with D unresolved. The germline gives CDR1 SGHTS, CDR2 YDEGEE. The CDR3 is 13 residues long. V dropped 0 bases and J dropped 3 bases, with 7 bases sitting between them. CDR3 in DNA: TGTGCCAGCAGCTTGGAATCAGACTACGAGCAGTACTTC. Translated, it gives CASSLESDYEQYF.